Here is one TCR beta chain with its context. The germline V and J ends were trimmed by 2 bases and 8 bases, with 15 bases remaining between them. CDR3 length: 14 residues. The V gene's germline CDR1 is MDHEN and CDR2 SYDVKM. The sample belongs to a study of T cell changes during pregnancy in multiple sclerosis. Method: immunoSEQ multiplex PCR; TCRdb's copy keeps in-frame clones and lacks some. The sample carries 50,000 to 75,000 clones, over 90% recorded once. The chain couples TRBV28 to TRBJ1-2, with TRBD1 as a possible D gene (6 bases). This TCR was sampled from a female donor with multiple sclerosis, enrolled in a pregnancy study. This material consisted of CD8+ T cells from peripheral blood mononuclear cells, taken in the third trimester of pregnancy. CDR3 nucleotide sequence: TGTGCCAGCAGTTTAAGAACAGGGTATGGAGGCTACACCTTC. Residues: CASSLRTGYGGYTF.